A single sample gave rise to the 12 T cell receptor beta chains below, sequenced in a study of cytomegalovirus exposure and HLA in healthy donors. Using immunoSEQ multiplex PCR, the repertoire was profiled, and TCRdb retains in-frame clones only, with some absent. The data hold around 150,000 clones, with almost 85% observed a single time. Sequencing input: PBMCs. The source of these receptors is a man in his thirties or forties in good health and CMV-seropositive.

The CDR3 loop reads CASRLASGGGEQYF. CDR3 sequence (DNA): TGTGCAAGTCGCTTGGCTAGCGGGGGTGGCGAGCAGTACTTC. The chain recombines TRBV12-2 with TRBJ2-7; TRBD2 is the table's D call, not checked against the DNA. TRBV12-2 is deemed a pseudogene. The CDR3 covers 14 residues.

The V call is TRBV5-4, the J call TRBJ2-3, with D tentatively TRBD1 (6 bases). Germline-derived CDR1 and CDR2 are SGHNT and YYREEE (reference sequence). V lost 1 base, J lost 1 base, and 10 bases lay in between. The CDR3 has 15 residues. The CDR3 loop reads CASSLTGFRTDTQYF. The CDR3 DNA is TGTGCCAGCAGCTTGACAGGGTTTCGCACAGATACGCAGTATTTT.

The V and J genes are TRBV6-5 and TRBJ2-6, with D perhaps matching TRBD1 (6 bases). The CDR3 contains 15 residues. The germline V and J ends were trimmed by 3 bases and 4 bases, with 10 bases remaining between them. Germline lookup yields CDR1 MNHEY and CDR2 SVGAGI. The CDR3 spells CASSYQGTGANVLTF. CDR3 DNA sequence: TGTGCCAGCAGTTATCAGGGGACCGGGGCCAACGTCCTGACTTTC.

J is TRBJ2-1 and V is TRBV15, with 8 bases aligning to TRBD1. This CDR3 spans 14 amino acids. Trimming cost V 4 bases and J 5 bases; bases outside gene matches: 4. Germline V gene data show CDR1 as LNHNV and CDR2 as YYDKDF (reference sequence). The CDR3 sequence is CATSISGGNNEQFF. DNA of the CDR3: TGTGCCACCAGCATTTCAGGGGGCAACAATGAGCAGTTCTTC.

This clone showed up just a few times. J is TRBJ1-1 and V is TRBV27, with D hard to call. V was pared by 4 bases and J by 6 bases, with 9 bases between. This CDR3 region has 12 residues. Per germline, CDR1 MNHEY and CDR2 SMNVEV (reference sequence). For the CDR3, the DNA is TGTGCCAGCAGTTCACAGCCGCCTGAAGCTTTCTTT. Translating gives CASSSQPPEAFF.

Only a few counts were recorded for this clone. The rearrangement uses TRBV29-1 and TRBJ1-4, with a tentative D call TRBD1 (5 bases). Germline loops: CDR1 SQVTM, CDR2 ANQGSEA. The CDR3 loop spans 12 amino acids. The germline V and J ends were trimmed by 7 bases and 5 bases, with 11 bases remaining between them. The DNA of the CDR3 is TGCAGCGGCAGGGAGGGGAATGAAAAACTGTTTTTT. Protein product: CSGREGNEKLFF.

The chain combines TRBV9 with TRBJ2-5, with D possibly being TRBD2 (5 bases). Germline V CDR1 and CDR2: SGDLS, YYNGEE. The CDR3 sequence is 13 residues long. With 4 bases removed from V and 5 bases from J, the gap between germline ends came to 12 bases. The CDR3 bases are TGTGCCAGCAGCACCGGGATGGAGGAGACCCAGTACTTC. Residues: CASSTGMEETQYF.

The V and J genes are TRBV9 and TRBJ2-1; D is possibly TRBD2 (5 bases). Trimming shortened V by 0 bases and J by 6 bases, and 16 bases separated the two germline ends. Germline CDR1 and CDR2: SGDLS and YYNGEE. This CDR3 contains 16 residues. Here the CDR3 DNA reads TGTGCCAGCAGCGTAGGATACAGTTTCGAGGGCAATGAGCAGTTCTTC. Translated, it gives CASSVGYSFEGNEQFF.

The CDR3 sequence: CASTYRGSNYGYTF. The CDR3 DNA reads TGTGCCAGCACCTACCGGGGGTCTAACTATGGCTACACCTTC. The chain carries TRBV6-6 and TRBJ1-2, with D possibly matching TRBD1 (5 bases). Germline V gene lookup returns CDR1 MNHNY and CDR2 SVGAGI (reference sequence). The CDR3 sequence is 14 residues long. Between the trimmed V and J ends, which lost 7 bases and 0 bases, there was a span of 12 bases.

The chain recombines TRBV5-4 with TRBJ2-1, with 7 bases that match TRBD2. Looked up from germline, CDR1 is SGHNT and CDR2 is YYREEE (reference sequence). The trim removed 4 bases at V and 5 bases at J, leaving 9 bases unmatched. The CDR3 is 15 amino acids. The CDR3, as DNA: TGTGCCAGCAGCAAACCGAACGGGGGGAACAATGAGCAGTTCTTC. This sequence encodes CASSKPNGGNNEQFF.

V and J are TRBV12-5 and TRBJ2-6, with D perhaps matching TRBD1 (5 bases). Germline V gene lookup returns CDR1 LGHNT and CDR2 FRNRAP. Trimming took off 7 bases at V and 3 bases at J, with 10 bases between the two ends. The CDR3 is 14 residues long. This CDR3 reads CASAQGSGANVLTF. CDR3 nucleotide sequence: TGTGCTAGTGCCCAGGGTAGTGGGGCCAACGTCCTGACTTTC.

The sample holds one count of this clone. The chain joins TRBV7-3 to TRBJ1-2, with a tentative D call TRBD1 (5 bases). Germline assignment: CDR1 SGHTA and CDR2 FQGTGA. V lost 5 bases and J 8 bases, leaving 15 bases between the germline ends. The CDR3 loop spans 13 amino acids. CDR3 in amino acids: CASSQMGGWGYTF. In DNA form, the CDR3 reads TGTGCCAGCAGCCAGATGGGGGGATGGGGCTACACCTTC.